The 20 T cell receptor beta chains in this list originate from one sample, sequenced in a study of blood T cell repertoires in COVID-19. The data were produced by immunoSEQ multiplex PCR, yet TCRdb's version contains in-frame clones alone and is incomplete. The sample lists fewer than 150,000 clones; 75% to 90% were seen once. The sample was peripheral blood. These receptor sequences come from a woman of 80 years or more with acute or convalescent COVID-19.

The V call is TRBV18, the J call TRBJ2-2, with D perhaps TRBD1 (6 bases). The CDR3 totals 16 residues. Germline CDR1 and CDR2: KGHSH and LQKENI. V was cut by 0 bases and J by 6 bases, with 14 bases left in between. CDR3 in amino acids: CASSPPYREKAGELFF. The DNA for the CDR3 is TGTGCCAGCTCACCACCCTACAGGGAAAAGGCCGGGGAGCTGTTTTTT.

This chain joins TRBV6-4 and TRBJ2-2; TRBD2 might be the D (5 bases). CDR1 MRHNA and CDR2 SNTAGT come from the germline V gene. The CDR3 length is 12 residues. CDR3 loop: CATRRRTGELFF. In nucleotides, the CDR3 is TGTGCTACTCGACGGAGGACCGGGGAGCTGTTTTTT.

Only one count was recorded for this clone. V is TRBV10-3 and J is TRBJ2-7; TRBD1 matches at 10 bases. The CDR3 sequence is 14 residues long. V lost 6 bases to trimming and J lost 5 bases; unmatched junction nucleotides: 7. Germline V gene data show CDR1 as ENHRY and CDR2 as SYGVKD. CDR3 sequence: CAIRPGTGAHEQYF. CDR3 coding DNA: TGTGCCATCAGGCCCGGGACAGGGGCTCACGAGCAGTACTTC.

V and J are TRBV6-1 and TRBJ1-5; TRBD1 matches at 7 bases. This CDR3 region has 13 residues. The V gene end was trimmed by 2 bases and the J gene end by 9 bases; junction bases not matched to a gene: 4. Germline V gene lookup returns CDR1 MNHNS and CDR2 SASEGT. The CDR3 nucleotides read TGTGCCAGCAGTGAAATAGGGGGCCGGCCCCAGCATTTT. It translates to CASSEIGGRPQHF.

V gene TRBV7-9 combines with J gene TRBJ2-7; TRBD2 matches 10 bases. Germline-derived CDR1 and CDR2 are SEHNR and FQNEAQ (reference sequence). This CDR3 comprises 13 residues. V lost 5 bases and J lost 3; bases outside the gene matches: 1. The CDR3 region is CASSRLAGYEQYF. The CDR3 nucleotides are TGTGCCAGCAGCAGACTAGCGGGCTACGAGCAGTACTTC.

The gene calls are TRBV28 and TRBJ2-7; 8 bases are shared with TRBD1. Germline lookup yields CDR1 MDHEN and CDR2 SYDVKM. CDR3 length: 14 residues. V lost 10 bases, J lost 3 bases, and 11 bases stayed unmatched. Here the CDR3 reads CATVGQGSNYEQYF. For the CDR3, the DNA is TGTGCCACCGTCGGACAGGGATCAAACTACGAGCAGTACTTC.

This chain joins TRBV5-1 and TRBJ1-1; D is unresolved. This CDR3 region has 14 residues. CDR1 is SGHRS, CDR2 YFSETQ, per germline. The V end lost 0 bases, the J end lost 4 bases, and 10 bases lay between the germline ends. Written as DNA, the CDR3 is TGCGCCAGCAGCTTGGATGGGGAGGCCACTGAAGCTTTCTTT. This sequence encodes CASSLDGEATEAFF. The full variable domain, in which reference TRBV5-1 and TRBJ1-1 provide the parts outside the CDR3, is KAGVTQTPRYLIKTRGQQVTLSCSPISGHRSVSWYQQTPGQGLQFLFEYFSETQRNKGNFPGRFSGRQFSNSRSEMNVSTLELGDSALYLCASSLDGEATEAFFGQGTRLTVV.

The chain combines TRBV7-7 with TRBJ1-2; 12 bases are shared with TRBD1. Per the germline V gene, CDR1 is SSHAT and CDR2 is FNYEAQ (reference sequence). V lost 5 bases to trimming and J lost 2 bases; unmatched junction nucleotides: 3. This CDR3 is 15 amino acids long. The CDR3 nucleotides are TGTGCCAGCAGCCCGGGACAGGGGGCCAACTATGGCTACACCTTC. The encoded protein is CASSPGQGANYGYTF. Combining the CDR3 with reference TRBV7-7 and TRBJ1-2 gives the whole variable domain GAGVSQSPRYKVTKRGQDVTLRCDPISSHATLYWYQQALGQGPEFLTYFNYEAQPDKSGLPSDRFSAERPEGSISTLTIQRTEQRDSAMYRCASSPGQGANYGYTFGSGTRLTVV.

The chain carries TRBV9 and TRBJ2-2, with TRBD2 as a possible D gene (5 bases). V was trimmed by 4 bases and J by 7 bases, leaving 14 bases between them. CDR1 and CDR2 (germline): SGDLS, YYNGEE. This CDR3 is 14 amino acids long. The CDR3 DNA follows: TGTGCCAGCAGCTTCACCGAGGGTTACGGGGAGCTGTTTTTT. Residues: CASSFTEGYGELFF.

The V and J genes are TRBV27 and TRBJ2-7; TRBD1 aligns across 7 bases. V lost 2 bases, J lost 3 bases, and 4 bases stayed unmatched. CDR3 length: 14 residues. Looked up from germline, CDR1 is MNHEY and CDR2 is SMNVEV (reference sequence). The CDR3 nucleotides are TGTGCCAGCAGTTTACGGCAGGGGGTCTACGAGCAGTACTTC. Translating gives CASSLRQGVYEQYF.

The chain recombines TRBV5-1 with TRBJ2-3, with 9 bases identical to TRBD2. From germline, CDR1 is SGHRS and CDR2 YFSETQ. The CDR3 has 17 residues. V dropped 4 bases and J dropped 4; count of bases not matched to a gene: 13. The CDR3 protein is CASSLLLSGSGADTQYF. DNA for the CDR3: TGCGCCAGCAGCCTCCTACTTAGCGGGAGTGGCGCAGATACGCAGTATTTT.

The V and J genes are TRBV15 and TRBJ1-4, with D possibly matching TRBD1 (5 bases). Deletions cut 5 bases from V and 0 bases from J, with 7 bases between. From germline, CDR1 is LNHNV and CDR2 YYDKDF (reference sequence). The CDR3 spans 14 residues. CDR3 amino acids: CATSAGPTNEKLFF. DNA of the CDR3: TGTGCCACCAGCGCGGGACCAACTAATGAAAAACTGTTTTTT.

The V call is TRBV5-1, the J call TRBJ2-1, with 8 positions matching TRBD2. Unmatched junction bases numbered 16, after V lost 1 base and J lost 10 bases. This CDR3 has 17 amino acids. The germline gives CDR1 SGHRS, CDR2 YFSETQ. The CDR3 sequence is CASSLLPGTSPSREQFF. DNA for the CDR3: TGCGCCAGCAGCTTGCTCCCCGGGACTAGTCCCTCCCGGGAGCAGTTCTTC.

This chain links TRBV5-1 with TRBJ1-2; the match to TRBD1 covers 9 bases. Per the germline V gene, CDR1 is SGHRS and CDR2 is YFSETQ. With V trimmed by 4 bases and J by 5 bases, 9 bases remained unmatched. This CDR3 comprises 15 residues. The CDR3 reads CASSLPSGTGYGYTF. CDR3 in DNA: TGCGCCAGCAGCCTCCCTTCAGGGACAGGGTATGGCTACACCTTC.

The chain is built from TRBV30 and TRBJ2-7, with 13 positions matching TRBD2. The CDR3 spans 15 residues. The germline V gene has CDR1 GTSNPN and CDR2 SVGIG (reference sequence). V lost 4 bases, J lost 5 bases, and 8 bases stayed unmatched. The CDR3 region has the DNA TGTGCCTGGAAGCCCGGACTAGCGGGAGTTGACGAGCAGTACTTC. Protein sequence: CAWKPGLAGVDEQYF.

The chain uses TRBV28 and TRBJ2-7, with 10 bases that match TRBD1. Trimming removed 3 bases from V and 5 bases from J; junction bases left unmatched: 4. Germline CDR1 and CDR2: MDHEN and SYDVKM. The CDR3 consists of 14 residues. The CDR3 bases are TGTGCCAGCAGTTTCCGGGACAGGGGACACGAGCAGTACTTC. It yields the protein CASSFRDRGHEQYF.

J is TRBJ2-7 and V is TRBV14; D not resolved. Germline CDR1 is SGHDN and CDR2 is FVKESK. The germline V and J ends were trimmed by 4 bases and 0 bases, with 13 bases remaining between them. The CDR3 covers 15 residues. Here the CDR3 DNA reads TGTGCCAGCAGCCGCCTAACCGACATCTCCTACGAGCAGTACTTC. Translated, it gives CASSRLTDISYEQYF.

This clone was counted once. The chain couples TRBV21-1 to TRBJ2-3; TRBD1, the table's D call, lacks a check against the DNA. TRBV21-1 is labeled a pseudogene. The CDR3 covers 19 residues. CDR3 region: CASSKGRGIFSRRTDTQYF. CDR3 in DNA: TGTGCCAGCAGCAAAGGCAGGGGAATTTTTTCTCGGCGCACAGATACGCAGTATTTT.

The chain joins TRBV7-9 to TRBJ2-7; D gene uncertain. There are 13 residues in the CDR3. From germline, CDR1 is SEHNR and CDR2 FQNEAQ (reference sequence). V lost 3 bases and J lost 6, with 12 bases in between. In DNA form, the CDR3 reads TGTGCCAGCAGCTTTAGTTACCGGGTCGAGCAGTACTTC. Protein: CASSFSYRVEQYF. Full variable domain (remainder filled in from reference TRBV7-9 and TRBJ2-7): DTGVSQNPRHKITKRGQNVTFRCDPISEHNRLYWYRQTLGQGPEFLTYFQNEAQLEKSRLLSDRFSAERPKGSFSTLEIQRTEQGDSAMYLCASSFSYRVEQYFGPGTRLTVT.

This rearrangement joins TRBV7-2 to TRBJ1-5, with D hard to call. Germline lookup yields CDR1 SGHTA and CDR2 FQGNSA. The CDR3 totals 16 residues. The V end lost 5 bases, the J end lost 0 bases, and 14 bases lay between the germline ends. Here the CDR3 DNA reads TGTGCCAGCAGCCCATTTGCCGGGTATAGCAATCAGCCCCAGCATTTT. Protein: CASSPFAGYSNQPQHF.